This record covers a single TCR beta chain. The source of the sample is a study of blood T cell repertoires in COVID-19. V was trimmed by 0 bases and J by 4 bases, leaving 13 bases between them. Germline CDR1 reads SGHRS; CDR2 reads YFSETQ. The CDR3 consists of 15 residues. Recovered status applied to Cohort 3 donors who had two consecutive negative PCRs. It also applied to those with clearance or with symptom resolution. The assay was immunoSEQ multiplex PCR, and TCRdb's table has in-frame clones only and misses some. Among 450,000 to 600,000 clones listed, about nine tenths were seen once. Sequencing was performed on PBMCs or T cells enriched from blood (not recorded which). V usage is TRBV5-1 and J usage is TRBJ1-2; D unresolved. This receptor was taken from a young woman who had recovered from COVID-19. CDR3 loop: CASSLERVGGYGYTF. The CDR3 region has the DNA TGCGCCAGCAGCTTGGAGAGGGTTGGAGGCTATGGCTACACCTTC.